The rows below give T cell receptor beta chains drawn from one sample of a study of blood T cell repertoires in COVID-19. Profiled with immunoSEQ multiplex PCR; TCRdb holds only in-frame clones, not every one. The sample lists about 80,000 clones, around four fifths occurring once. Sequenced sample: peripheral blood. The source of these receptors is a human donor in a cohort sampled during active COVID-19. Each CDR3 is given without its conserved first and last residue. Each record gives: V gene, J gene, CDR3 protein.

>TRBV4-1|TRBJ2-2
ASSQSSGRNTGELF
>TRBV6-6|TRBJ1-3
ASSPGKATGTKNTIY
>TRBV15|TRBJ2-5
ATSREGRMGETQY
>TRBV7-8|TRBJ2-7
ASSPFRATGAYEQY
>TRBV13|TRBJ2-2
ASSRDRGRTGELF
>TRBV11-2|TRBJ1-1
ASSFSGLNTEAF
>TRBV3-1/TRBV3-2|TRBJ1-2
ASRPQGNYGYT
>TRBV9|TRBJ2-7
ASSVGRQVYDEQY
>TRBV6-5|TRBJ1-1
ASSAQGTNTEAF
>TRBV5-5|TRBJ1-1
ASSISFRVNTEAF
>TRBV5-4|TRBJ1-2
ASSREDYGYT
>TRBV2|TRBJ2-1
ASSGDNDEQF
>TRBV5-4|TRBJ1-2
ASSLGQGLGYT
>TRBV11-2|TRBJ1-6
ASSPRDSGSRHSPLH
>TRBV29-1|TRBJ2-2
SVEGLAGANTGELF
>TRBV27|TRBJ2-2
ASSSWGGLTGELF
>TRBV19|TRBJ2-3
ASSIAGDRVSTDTQY